Included here is one T cell receptor (beta chain) sequence, with context. This sample was included in a study of blood T cells in healthy people across ages. Next came a second PCR, run for 7 to 11 cycles, which used a sample-barcoded 5' primer along with a J-beta primer mix. TCRdb used MiXCR to reprocess the 5' RACE reads, holding one entry per CDR3 protein. The table records approximately 940,000 distinct CDR3 sequences, 48% of them present only once. The receptor was isolated from a man aged 30 to 45 in good health. Sequencing was performed on blood.

The DNA of the CDR3 is TGTGCCAGCAGCCCCAAGACAGGGAGACTTCTTTATGAGCAGTTCTTC. It specifies CASSPKTGRLLYEQFF. V gene TRBV9 combines with J gene TRBJ2-1; 7 bases match TRBD1. V gave up 4 bases and J gave up 8 bases; unmatched junction bases: 15. The CDR3 contains 16 residues. Germline assignment: CDR1 SGDLS and CDR2 YYNGEE.